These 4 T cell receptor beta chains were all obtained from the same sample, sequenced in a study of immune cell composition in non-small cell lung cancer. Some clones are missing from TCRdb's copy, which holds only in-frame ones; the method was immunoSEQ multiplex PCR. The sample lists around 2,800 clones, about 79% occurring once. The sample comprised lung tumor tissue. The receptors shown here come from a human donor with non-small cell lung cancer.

The CDR3 is CASSVGGEERYGYTF. CDR3 in DNA: TGTGCCAGCAGCGTAGGGGGCGAAGAGCGTTATGGCTACACCTTC. V usage is TRBV9 and J usage is TRBJ1-2; tentative D call: TRBD1 (5 bases). The CDR3 loop spans 15 amino acids. V was pared by 0 bases and J by 5 bases, with 14 bases between. Germline CDR1 is SGDLS and CDR2 is YYNGEE. The full variable domain, its missing parts supplied by reference TRBV9 and TRBJ1-2, is DSGVTQTPKHLITATGQRVTLRCSPRSGDLSVYWYQQSLDQGLQFLIQYYNGEERAKGNILERFSAQQFPDLHSELNLSSLELGDSALYFCASSVGGEERYGYTFGSGTRLTVV.

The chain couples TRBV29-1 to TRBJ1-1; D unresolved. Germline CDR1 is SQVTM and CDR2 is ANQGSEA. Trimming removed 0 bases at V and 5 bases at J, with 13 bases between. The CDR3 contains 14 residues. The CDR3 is CSVEDLAGRTEAFF. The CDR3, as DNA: TGCAGCGTTGAAGATCTGGCAGGAAGAACTGAAGCTTTCTTT. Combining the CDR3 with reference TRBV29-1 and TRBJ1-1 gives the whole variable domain SAVISQKPSRDICQRGTSLTIQCQVDSQVTMMFWYRQQPGQSLTLIATANQGSEATYESGFVIDKFPISRPNLTFSTLTVSNMSPEDSSIYLCSVEDLAGRTEAFFGQGTRLTVV.

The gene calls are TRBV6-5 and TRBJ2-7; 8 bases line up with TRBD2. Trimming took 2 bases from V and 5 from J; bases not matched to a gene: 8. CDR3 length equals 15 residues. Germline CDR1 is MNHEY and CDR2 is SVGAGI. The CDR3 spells CASSYRGGRRDEQYF. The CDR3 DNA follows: TGTGCCAGCAGTTACCGGGGGGGGCGGAGGGACGAGCAGTACTTC.

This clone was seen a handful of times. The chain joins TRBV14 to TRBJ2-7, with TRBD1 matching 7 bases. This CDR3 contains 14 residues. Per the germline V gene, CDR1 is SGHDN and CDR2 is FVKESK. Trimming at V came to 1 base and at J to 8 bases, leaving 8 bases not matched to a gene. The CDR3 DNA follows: TGTGCCAGCAGCCAAGGACAGGGTATGGCTCAGCAGTACTTC. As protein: CASSQGQGMAQQYF. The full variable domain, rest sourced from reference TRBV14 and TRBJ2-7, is EAGVTQFPSHSVIEKGQTVTLRCDPISGHDNLYWYRRVMGKEIKFLLHFVKESKQDESGMPNNRFLAERTGGTYSTLKVQPAELEDSGVYFCASSQGQGMAQQYFGPGTRLTVT.